This paragraph reports one TCR beta chain. This table comes from immunoSEQ multiplex PCR, and its TCRdb copy is limited to in-frame clones, with some not included. The repertoire consists of 170,000 or so clones, with roughly 89% occurring once and the leading ten covering around 1.4%. Germline V gene data show CDR1 as KGHSH and CDR2 as LQKENI. Trimming left V 3 bases short and J 0 bases short, with 5 bases between. The CDR3 runs 13 residues. The data originate from a study of control samples from healthy donors and cancer patients. The receptor was derived from a woman aged 45-65 years in good health. The gene calls are TRBV18 and TRBJ1-1; D gene uncertain. The specimen sequenced was blood. CDR3 in amino acids: CASSPMVNTEAFF. DNA of the CDR3: TGTGCCAGCTCACCGATGGTGAACACTGAAGCTTTCTTT.